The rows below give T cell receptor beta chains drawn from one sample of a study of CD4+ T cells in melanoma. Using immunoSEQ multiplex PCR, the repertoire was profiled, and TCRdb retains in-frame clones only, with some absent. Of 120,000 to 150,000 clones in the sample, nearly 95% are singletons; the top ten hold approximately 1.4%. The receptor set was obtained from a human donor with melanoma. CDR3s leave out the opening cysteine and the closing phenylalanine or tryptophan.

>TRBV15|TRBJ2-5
ATSRDSGGETQY
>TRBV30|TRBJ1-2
AWSATTDRGHGYT
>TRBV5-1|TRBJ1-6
ASSLETGRRGSPLH
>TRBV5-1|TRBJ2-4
ASSLEGRANKNIQY
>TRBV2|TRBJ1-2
ASSAQGLDYGYT
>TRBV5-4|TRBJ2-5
ASSPARGAETQY
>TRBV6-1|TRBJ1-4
ASSGFRAQDEKLF
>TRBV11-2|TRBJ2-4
ASSIQVTKNIQY
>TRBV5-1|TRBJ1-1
ASSSGPGDTEAF
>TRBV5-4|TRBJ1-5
ASSLQGRDQPQH
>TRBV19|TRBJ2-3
ASSPWTGASSTQY
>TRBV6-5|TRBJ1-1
ASSYADSNTEAF
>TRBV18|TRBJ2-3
ASSPGPGTDTQY
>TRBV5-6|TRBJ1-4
ASSFKDSRVNEKLF
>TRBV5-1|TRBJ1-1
ASSSRRLNTEAF
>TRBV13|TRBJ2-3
ASSDPSGGGQQY
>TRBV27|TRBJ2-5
ASSLYSEGAQETQY
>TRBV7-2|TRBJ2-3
ASSHPSGGAPDTQY
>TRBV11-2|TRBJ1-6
ASSSTVLNSPLH
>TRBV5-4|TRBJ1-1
ASNGGPGGGGESEAF
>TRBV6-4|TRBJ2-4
ASSATPGLKKY
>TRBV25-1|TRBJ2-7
ASTLGYEQY
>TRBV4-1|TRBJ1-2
ASSQDLGDWAPCT
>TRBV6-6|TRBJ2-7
ASSYYRGNEQY
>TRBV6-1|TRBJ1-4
ASSGRDETFNEKLF
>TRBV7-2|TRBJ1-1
ASSSVVNTEAF
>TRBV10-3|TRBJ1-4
AISESDEKLF
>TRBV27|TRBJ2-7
ASSHGVEEQY